The 32 T cell receptor beta chains below were found in one sample sequenced in a study of blood T cell repertoires in COVID-19. Some clones are missing from TCRdb's copy, which holds only in-frame ones; the method was immunoSEQ multiplex PCR. The table shows around 240,000 clones, with roughly 82% occurring only once. The specimen sequenced was PBMCs or T cells enriched from blood (not recorded which). The receptors here all came from a woman aged 45-65 years who had recovered from COVID-19.

The rearrangement links TRBV5-1 to TRBJ2-2; D possibly corresponds to TRBD1 (5 bases). V was clipped by 10 bases and J by 6 bases, with 13 bases between them. The CDR3 is 12 residues long. Germline lookup yields CDR1 SGHRS and CDR2 YFSETQ. The CDR3: CAVPGAAGELFF. The DNA for the CDR3 is TGCGCCGTCCCTGGGGCGGCCGGGGAGCTGTTTTTT.

The chain combines TRBV7-2 with TRBJ2-5; maybe TRBD2 (6 bases). V was shortened by 5 bases and J by 4 bases, with 17 bases between the two germline ends. In germline, CDR1 is SGHTA, CDR2 FQGNSA. This CDR3 is 15 amino acids long. CDR3 amino acids: CASSPSGGIPETQYF. CDR3 sequence (DNA): TGTGCCAGCAGCCCTTCGGGCGGGATCCCAGAGACCCAGTACTTC. Using reference TRBV7-2 and TRBJ2-5 for the parts outside the CDR3, the full variable domain is GAGVSQSPSNKVTEKGKDVELRCDPISGHTALYWYRQSLGQGLEFLIYFQGNSAPDKSGLPSDRFSAERTGGSVSTLTIQRTQQEDSAVYLCASSPSGGIPETQYFGPGTRLLVL.

The V call is TRBV11-2, the J call TRBJ2-3, with 11 bases lining up with TRBD2. The V gene's germline CDR1 is SGHAT and CDR2 FQNNGV. Trimming cost V 5 bases and J 6 bases; bases outside gene matches: 7. This CDR3 spans 15 amino acids. The CDR3 loop reads CASSQASGGWDTQYF. The CDR3 nucleotides are TGTGCCAGCAGCCAAGCTAGCGGGGGGTGGGATACGCAGTATTTT.

This sequence joins TRBV19 and TRBJ2-7; the match to TRBD1 covers 7 bases. The CDR3 contains 13 residues. CDR1 and CDR2 from the germline V gene are LNHDA and SQIVND (reference sequence). V lost 6 bases, J lost 3 bases, and 5 bases stayed unmatched. This CDR3 is CASSRDRYYEQYF. DNA of the CDR3: TGTGCCAGTAGCCGGGACAGATACTACGAGCAGTACTTC.

The V gene is TRBV9, the J gene TRBJ1-1; 7 nucleotides match TRBD1. Germline V lookup: CDR1 SGDLS, CDR2 YYNGEE. The CDR3 runs 15 residues. The ends lost 4 bases at V and 0 bases at J; junction bases unmatched: 6. The chain's CDR3 is CASSRSGQMNTEAFF. The CDR3 DNA sequence: TGTGCCAGCAGCAGATCGGGACAGATGAACACTGAAGCTTTCTTT. Using reference TRBV9 and TRBJ1-1 for the parts outside the CDR3, the full variable domain is DSGVTQTPKHLITATGQRVTLRCSPRSGDLSVYWYQQSLDQGLQFLIQYYNGEERAKGNILERFSAQQFPDLHSELNLSSLELGDSALYFCASSRSGQMNTEAFFGQGTRLTVV.

The rearrangement uses TRBV2 and TRBJ1-1; D not certain. CDR3 length: 14 amino acids. Trimming left V 6 bases short and J 0 bases short, with 11 bases between. Germline CDR1 reads SNHLY; CDR2 reads FYNNEI. The CDR3 spells CASRPQILNTEAFF. The CDR3 DNA reads as TGTGCCAGCAGGCCTCAGATCTTGAACACTGAAGCTTTCTTT.

This clone was recorded a few times. The J gene is TRBJ1-3, the V gene TRBV5-1; D may be TRBD1 (5 bases). The CDR3 runs 14 residues. Trimming removed 6 bases at V and 4 bases at J, with 14 bases between. Per the germline V gene, CDR1 is SGHRS and CDR2 is YFSETQ. CDR3 sequence (DNA): TGCGCCAGCATGGGGCAGCCTGAAGGAAACACCATATATTTT. Residues: CASMGQPEGNTIYF.

The chain has TRBV5-5 and TRBJ1-5; unclear D gene. The CDR3 contains 15 residues. Germline V gives CDR1 SGHKS, CDR2 YYEKEE (reference sequence). V was shortened by 1 base and J by 4 bases, with 12 bases between the two germline ends. The CDR3 DNA is TGTGCCAGCAGCTTGTTCCAGGAACTTAATCAGCCCCAGCATTTT. It specifies CASSLFQELNQPQHF.

The chain links TRBV18 to TRBJ1-6; D is possibly TRBD1 (5 bases). The germline V gene encodes CDR1 KGHSH and CDR2 LQKENI. The CDR3 sequence is 14 residues long. The germline V and J ends were trimmed by 4 bases and 5 bases, with 9 bases remaining between them. The CDR3 DNA reads as TGTGCCAGCTCACGACAGACCGATAATTCACCCCTCCACTTT. Protein: CASSRQTDNSPLHF.

This clone has just one count. The chain combines TRBV7-2 with TRBJ2-1; TRBD2 is a possible D gene (6 bases). CDR1 and CDR2 (germline): SGHTA, FQGNSA. This CDR3 is built from 16 residues. Trimming shortened V by 5 bases and J by 4 bases, and 18 bases separated the two germline ends. CDR3 in DNA: TGTGCCAGCAGCGCCCCCAGCGGGTCCTTATACAATGAGCAGTTCTTC. Residues: CASSAPSGSLYNEQFF.

The V gene is TRBV5-1, the J gene TRBJ2-1; TRBD2 matches 10 bases. Germline V gene data show CDR1 as SGHRS and CDR2 as YFSETQ. This CDR3 is 14 amino acids long. V gave up 4 bases and J gave up 14 bases; unmatched junction bases: 12. The CDR3 DNA reads as TGCGCCAGCAGCCCCGGCCTAGCGGGAGACTCTGAGTTCTTC. Translating it yields CASSPGLAGDSEFF.

This chain uses TRBV6-5 with TRBJ1-1, with 7 bases aligning to TRBD1. The CDR3 covers 13 residues. In germline, CDR1 is MNHEY, CDR2 SVGAGI. The ends lost 2 bases at V and 6 bases at J; junction bases unmatched: 3. The CDR3 DNA reads as TGTGCCAGCAGTTACCGAGGGGGCTCTGAAGCTTTCTTT. It yields the protein CASSYRGGSEAFF.

The chain links TRBV7-2 to TRBJ2-2; 10 bases are a match to TRBD1. The length of the CDR3 is 14 residues. Germline V gene data show CDR1 as SGHTA and CDR2 as FQGNSA. V lost 7 bases and J lost 5; bases outside the gene matches: 4. CDR3 sequence: CASTWDRGTGELFF. The CDR3, as DNA: TGTGCCAGCACCTGGGACAGGGGTACCGGGGAGCTGTTTTTT.

This clone was picked up a small number of times. This chain uses TRBV10-3 with TRBJ1-1; D may be TRBD1 (6 bases). From germline, CDR1 is ENHRY and CDR2 SYGVKD. The CDR3 loop spans 13 amino acids. Trimming removed 6 bases at V and 1 base at J, with 9 bases between. The CDR3 reads CAIRYRENTEAFF. As DNA, the CDR3 is TGTGCCATCAGATACAGGGAGAACACTGAAGCTTTCTTT.

The V call is TRBV19, the J call TRBJ1-4, with TRBD1 as a possible D gene (5 bases). Germline V gene sequence: CDR1 LNHDA, CDR2 SQIVND (reference sequence). The CDR3 runs 14 residues. V lost 6 bases to trimming and J lost 3 bases, with 11 bases between them. The CDR3 loop is CASSPTGANEKLFF. CDR3 nucleotides: TGTGCCAGTAGCCCTACAGGAGCTAATGAAAAACTGTTTTTT. The entire variable domain, with the rest obtained from reference TRBV19 and TRBJ1-4, is as follows: DGGITQSPKYLFRKEGQNVTLSCEQNLNHDAMYWYRQDPGQGLRLIYYSQIVNDFQKGDIAEGYSVSREKKESFPLTVTSAQKNPTAFYLCASSPTGANEKLFFGSGTQLSVL.

This sequence joins TRBV4-3 and TRBJ1-4, with 11 bases lining up with TRBD1. The CDR3 has 17 residues. Trimming took 3 bases from V and 8 from J; bases not matched to a gene: 11. Germline V gene lookup returns CDR1 LGHNA and CDR2 YSLEER. The CDR3 nucleotides read TGCGCCAGCAGCCATCTGGGGACAGGGGGTCTTAGGGAAAAACTGTTTTTT. As protein: CASSHLGTGGLREKLFF.

The rearrangement uses TRBV2 and TRBJ1-4; D unresolved. This CDR3 contains 13 residues. Looked up from germline, CDR1 is SNHLY and CDR2 is FYNNEI. V gave up 2 bases and J gave up 3 bases, with 4 bases separating them. In nucleotides, the CDR3 is TGTGCCAGCAGTGAATTAGCTAATGAAAAACTGTTTTTT. Translating it yields CASSELANEKLFF.

The J gene is TRBJ2-1, the V gene TRBV25-1; no clear D. Germline CDR1 reads MGHDK; CDR2 reads SYGVNS. The CDR3 totals 14 residues. V lost 3 bases to trimming and J lost 5 bases, with 11 bases between them. The CDR3 region is CASSEVALNNEQFF. DNA for the CDR3: TGTGCCAGCAGTGAGGTGGCCCTTAACAATGAGCAGTTCTTC.

V and J are TRBV4-1 and TRBJ1-2; D not certain. The V end lost 1 base, the J end lost 3 bases, and 9 bases lay between the germline ends. Germline V gene sequence: CDR1 MGHRA, CDR2 YSYEKL. This CDR3 comprises 14 residues. The CDR3 coding sequence is TGCGCCAGCAGCCAAGTGCAGGCACACTATGGCTACACCTTC. Translated: CASSQVQAHYGYTF.

The chain employs TRBV9 and TRBJ1-2; D gene ambiguous. Trimming cost V 0 bases and J 2 bases, with 8 bases left between them. Germline V lookup: CDR1 SGDLS, CDR2 YYNGEE. This CDR3 contains 14 residues. The DNA for the CDR3 is TGTGCCAGCAGCGTAGATCCAGGCAACTATGGCTACACCTTC. Translated: CASSVDPGNYGYTF.

This clone was seen just once. The rearrangement links TRBV5-1 to TRBJ1-1; 8 nucleotides align to TRBD1. The CDR3 is made up of 12 amino acids. From germline, CDR1 is SGHRS and CDR2 YFSETQ. With V trimmed by 0 bases and J by 11 bases, 3 bases remained unmatched. CDR3 amino acids: CASSLAGGQAFF. For the CDR3, the DNA is TGCGCCAGCAGCTTGGCAGGGGGCCAGGCTTTCTTT.

V gene TRBV5-1 combines with J gene TRBJ2-3; 8 positions match TRBD2. The junction had 10 bases not matched to a gene; V was cut back by 7 bases and J by 3 bases. Germline lookup yields CDR1 SGHRS and CDR2 YFSETQ. The CDR3 is made up of 15 amino acids. CDR3: CASLESGSMTDTQYF. In nucleotides, the CDR3 is TGCGCCAGCCTGGAAAGCGGGAGTATGACAGATACGCAGTATTTT.

This sequence joins TRBV11-3 and TRBJ2-1; no clear D. This CDR3 has 12 amino acids. CDR1 is SGHNT, CDR2 YENEEA, per germline. With 1 base removed from V and 12 bases from J, the gap between germline ends came to 10 bases. CDR3 bases: TGTGCCAGCAGCTTAGCTGAGAGGCGGCAGTTCTTC. The encoded protein is CASSLAERRQFF.

The genes are TRBV10-1 and TRBJ1-1; 8 nucleotides line up with TRBD1. CDR3 length equals 15 residues. In germline, CDR1 is WNHNN, CDR2 SYGVQD (reference sequence). The ends lost 6 bases at V and 5 bases at J; junction bases unmatched: 11. In DNA form, the CDR3 reads TGCGCCAGCAGAAGAAGTCGACAGGGGACGACTGAAGCTTTCTTT. Protein product: CASRRSRQGTTEAFF.

The chain links TRBV5-1 to TRBJ1-1, with D unclear. The CDR3 extends over 16 amino acids. Deletions cut 0 bases from V and 2 bases from J, with 14 bases between. From germline, CDR1 is SGHRS and CDR2 YFSETQ. The CDR3 sequence is CASSLVPGSGNTEAFF. In DNA form, the CDR3 reads TGCGCCAGCAGCTTGGTTCCGGGGTCAGGAAACACTGAAGCTTTCTTT.

The chain has TRBV21-1 and TRBJ1-2; the table's D call TRBD1 went unverified against the DNA. TRBV21-1 represents a pseudogene. The CDR3 has 16 amino acids. CDR3: CASVQRGHEGCYGYTF. The CDR3 region has the DNA TGTGCCAGCGTCCAGAGGGGGCATGAGGGTTGTTATGGCTACACCTTC.

In its sample, this clone was seen a few times. The rearrangement links TRBV5-1 to TRBJ1-4, with 9 positions matching TRBD1. CDR3 length: 14 residues. J lost 8 bases, V lost 4 bases, and 6 bases had no gene match. The V gene's germline CDR1 is SGHRS and CDR2 YFSETQ. The CDR3 nucleotides read TGCGCCAGCAGCCCCGGGACAGGGATCGAAAAACTGTTTTTT. Its protein is CASSPGTGIEKLFF. The full variable domain, in which reference TRBV5-1 and TRBJ1-4 provide the parts outside the CDR3, is KAGVTQTPRYLIKTRGQQVTLSCSPISGHRSVSWYQQTPGQGLQFLFEYFSETQRNKGNFPGRFSGRQFSNSRSEMNVSTLELGDSALYLCASSPGTGIEKLFFGSGTQLSVL.

V is TRBV19 and J is TRBJ1-3; the D gene is possibly TRBD1 (5 bases). The CDR3 spans 13 residues. V shed 7 bases and J shed 4 bases, with 11 bases lying between them. The V gene's germline CDR1 is LNHDA and CDR2 SQIVND (reference sequence). CDR3 nucleotide sequence: TGTGCCAGTATTAAGGGGTTGGGAAACACCATATATTTT. Translating it yields CASIKGLGNTIYF.

This chain connects TRBV30 to TRBJ1-5; TRBD1 matches at 7 bases. Germline CDR1 GTSNPN, CDR2 SVGIG (reference sequence). V gave up 3 bases and J gave up 3 bases; unmatched junction bases: 2. The CDR3 is 13 residues long. CDR3 DNA: TGTGCCTGGAGCGGACAGGCCAATCAGCCCCAGCATTTT. Its protein product is CAWSGQANQPQHF.

This clone has more than one count but fewer than ten. V gene TRBV6-2 or TRBV6-3 combines with J gene TRBJ1-2, with D tentatively TRBD1 (6 bases). CDR1 MNHEY and CDR2 SVGEGT come from the germline V gene. This CDR3 is built from 18 residues. V lost 5 bases, J lost 0 bases, and 22 bases lay in between. CDR3 residues: CASSPQLVQGRPNYGYTF. DNA for the CDR3: TGTGCCAGCAGTCCGCAATTGGTCCAGGGGCGGCCTAACTATGGCTACACCTTC.

CDR3 sequence reads: CATQTGPNSPLHF. Written as DNA, the CDR3 is TGTGCGACCCAGACAGGACCTAATTCACCCCTCCACTTT. The chain joins TRBV30 to TRBJ1-6, with a weak D call TRBD1 (6 bases). This CDR3 contains 13 residues. CDR1 and CDR2 (germline): GTSNPN, SVGIG (reference sequence).

The J gene is TRBJ1-1, the V gene TRBV4-3; possibly TRBD1 for D (5 bases). The CDR3 spans 15 residues. Germline assignment: CDR1 LGHNA and CDR2 YSLEER. Trimming pared 1 base from V and 1 base from J, leaving 10 bases between. For the CDR3, the DNA is TGCGCCAGCAGCCAAGGGACAAGTCAGAACACTGAAGCTTTCTTT. Residues: CASSQGTSQNTEAFF.